This T cell receptor (beta chain) comes out of a study of T cell repertoires in aging, cancer and after chemotherapy. Study as a whole: Repeat sampling of healthy donors over several months to years showed clear clonal overlap. Whole-study findings and limits: Median generation probability rose over the chemotherapy interval in each cancer cohort, suggesting rebound thymic output. Healthy donors lost TCR diversity with age mainly through richness, cancer patients through richness and evenness.

This clonotype appeared a few times. What it binds is not known. TCR beta rearrangements were amplified from peripheral blood genomic DNA. Rearranged V-D-J TRB sequences were amplified with a mixed TRB-A/B primer pool. One entry per CDR3 protein results from TCRdb running MiXCR on the multiplex PCR reads. This table holds approximately 11,000 distinct CDR3 sequences, 42% found once. CDR1 is DFQATT and CDR2 is SNEGSKA in the germline V gene (reference sequence). The V and J ends lost 2 bases and 5 bases respectively, with 22 bases between them. This CDR3 has 16 amino acids. Sequencing was carried out using blood. The chain carries TRBV20-1 and TRBJ2-7; no reliable D call. The TCR sequence derives from a human donor in good health. DNA for the CDR3: TGCAGTGCTAGAACCTCTCTAGAAACTGGGGTACACGAGCAGTACTTC. Its protein product is CSARTSLETGVHEQYF.